The 19 T cell receptor beta chains below all came from one sample that was sequenced in a study of OX40 agonist ivuxolimab in advanced cancers. Only in-frame clones appear in the TCRdb table, and some are missing; sequencing was by immunoSEQ multiplex PCR. Here the sample spans tens of thousands of clones, approximately 87% being singletons. Sequencing was performed on CD4+ or CD8+ T cells sorted from blood, taken in a trial of the OX40 agonist ivuxolimab. The source of these receptors is an adult with an advanced solid tumor such as melanoma, head and neck, liver or kidney cancer.

The V call is TRBV11-2, the J call TRBJ1-4; no firm D call. Trimming shortened V by 5 bases and J by 8 bases, and 15 bases separated the two germline ends. CDR1 and CDR2 (germline): SGHAT, FQNNGV. The CDR3 length is 14 residues. The CDR3 nucleotides read TGTGCCAGCAGCCCGGGTTCAGCAGGAGAAAAACTGTTTTTT. It translates to CASSPGSAGEKLFF.

The rearrangement uses TRBV6-6 and TRBJ1-1; a possible D gene is TRBD1 (6 bases). This CDR3 spans 15 amino acids. V was pared by 7 bases and J by 3 bases, with 18 bases between. Germline CDR1 is MNHNY and CDR2 is SVGAGI (reference sequence). The CDR3 DNA is TGTGCCAGCATCAACAGGGTACAGGGAGACACTGAAGCTTTCTTT. Its protein product is CASINRVQGDTEAFF.

The chain couples TRBV4-3 to TRBJ1-2; D uncertain. This CDR3 comprises 15 residues. Trimming took 0 bases from V and 0 from J, leaving 8 bases between them. The germline V gene has CDR1 LGHNA and CDR2 YSLEER. CDR3 DNA: TGCGCCAGCAGCCAAGATCAAGGATCTAACTATGGCTACACCTTC. It translates to CASSQDQGSNYGYTF.

The gene calls are TRBV25-1 and TRBJ2-6; D gene uncertain. This CDR3 spans 15 amino acids. Germline-derived CDR1 and CDR2 are MGHDK and SYGVNS. Between the trimmed V and J ends, which lost 3 bases and 1 base, there was a span of 7 bases. The CDR3 loop reads CASSDQNSGANVLTF. As DNA, the CDR3 is TGTGCCAGCAGTGATCAAAATTCTGGGGCCAACGTCCTGACTTTC.

This chain links TRBV29-1 with TRBJ1-4; the match to TRBD1 covers 7 bases. With 3 bases clipped from V and 7 bases from J, the junction kept 5 bases outside the gene matches. Germline CDR1 and CDR2: SQVTM and ANQGSEA. The CDR3 runs 13 residues. The CDR3 DNA reads as TGCAGCGTTGAGAGACAGGGAGGTGAAAAACTGTTTTTT. As protein: CSVERQGGEKLFF. Supplemented by reference TRBV29-1 and TRBJ1-4, the full variable domain reads SAVISQKPSRDICQRGTSLTIQCQVDSQVTMMFWYRQQPGQSLTLIATANQGSEATYESGFVIDKFPISRPNLTFSTLTVSNMSPEDSSIYLCSVERQGGEKLFFGSGTQLSVL.

This clone was seen just once. The rearrangement uses TRBV12-5 and TRBJ1-4; tentative D call: TRBD1 (5 bases). The CDR3 loop spans 13 amino acids. CDR1 and CDR2 (germline): LGHNT, FRNRAP. V lost 3 bases, J lost 6 bases, and 8 bases lay in between. The DNA of the CDR3 is TGTGCTAGTGGTTTCTGGGGGGATGAAAAACTGTTTTTT. Protein: CASGFWGDEKLFF.

This chain uses TRBV10-3 with TRBJ2-1, with 14 bases matching TRBD2. The CDR3 sequence is 16 residues long. The junction had 10 bases not matched to a gene; V was cut back by 7 bases and J by 8 bases. Germline-derived CDR1 and CDR2 are ENHRY and SYGVKD. The CDR3 coding sequence is TGTGCCATCACGCGACTAGCGGGGGGGCAGATAGATGAGCAGTTCTTC. As protein: CAITRLAGGQIDEQFF.

The chain carries TRBV6-1 and TRBJ1-1, with 9 positions matching TRBD1. Unmatched junction bases numbered 5, after V lost 6 bases and J lost 3 bases. Germline assignment: CDR1 MNHNS and CDR2 SASEGT. The CDR3 consists of 14 residues. Here the CDR3 reads CASRGQGRDTEAFF. DNA for the CDR3: TGTGCCAGCAGAGGACAGGGGAGGGACACTGAAGCTTTCTTT.

In its sample, this clone was seen a few times. The chain is built from TRBV29-1 and TRBJ2-1; weak D call: TRBD2 (6 bases). There are 15 residues in the CDR3. V was trimmed by 2 bases and J by 10 bases, leaving 21 bases between them. Germline V gene sequence: CDR1 SQVTM, CDR2 ANQGSEA. The CDR3 DNA sequence: TGCAGCGTTGAAATCCGGGACTCGCCCCTTGGCGAGCAGTTCTTC. Translating gives CSVEIRDSPLGEQFF.

This clone has only one observation. The chain links TRBV11-3 to TRBJ2-5, with 10 bases that match TRBD2. The V and J ends lost 3 bases and 2 bases, in that order; junction bases with no gene match: 9. CDR1 and CDR2 from the germline V gene are SGHNT and YENEEA. The CDR3 has 17 amino acids. The CDR3 loop reads CASSLGSGSGGQETQYF. Here the CDR3 DNA reads TGTGCCAGCAGCTTGGGATCGGGTAGCGGGGGGCAAGAGACCCAGTACTTC.

Only one count was recorded for this clone. The V call is TRBV14, the J call TRBJ2-1; 8 bases agree with TRBD2. From germline, CDR1 is SGHDN and CDR2 FVKESK. The V segment lost 5 bases and the J segment 9 bases; nucleotides outside the gene matches: 9. The CDR3 sequence is 14 residues long. The DNA for the CDR3 is TGTGCCAGCAGCGGGACTAGGATCCAGGGTGAGCAGTTCTTC. Amino acid sequence: CASSGTRIQGEQFF. Full variable domain (missing parts from reference TRBV14 and TRBJ2-1): EAGVTQFPSHSVIEKGQTVTLRCDPISGHDNLYWYRRVMGKEIKFLLHFVKESKQDESGMPNNRFLAERTGGTYSTLKVQPAELEDSGVYFCASSGTRIQGEQFFGPGTRLTVL.

The V call is TRBV29-1, the J call TRBJ2-5, with 9 bases aligning to TRBD2. The germline V gene has CDR1 SQVTM and CDR2 ANQGSEA. Germline trimming cut 6 bases from V and 3 bases from J; bases unmatched to any gene: 8. CDR3 size: 14 residues. The CDR3: CSVGSSGGKETQYF. CDR3 DNA: TGCAGCGTAGGGAGTAGCGGGGGAAAAGAGACCCAGTACTTC.

This CDR3 is CASSLGRTGRNSPLHF. As DNA, the CDR3 is TGTGCCAGCAGCTTAGGGAGGACAGGACGGAATTCACCCCTCCACTTT. V gene TRBV11-2 combines with J gene TRBJ1-6; 7 nucleotides line up with TRBD1. The trim removed 1 base at V and 7 bases at J, leaving 7 bases unmatched. The CDR3 extends over 16 amino acids. CDR1 and CDR2 (germline): SGHAT, FQNNGV.

The chain has TRBV6-1 and TRBJ2-2; TRBD1 aligns across 7 bases. The CDR3 is 14 residues long. J was trimmed by 9 bases and V by 2 bases; bases with no gene match: 6. CDR1 and CDR2 (germline): MNHNS, SASEGT. CDR3 sequence reads: CASSESGGARELFF. The CDR3 DNA follows: TGTGCCAGCAGTGAATCAGGGGGAGCCCGGGAGCTGTTTTTT.

The chain has TRBV5-8 and TRBJ2-7; 8 bases fit TRBD1. The CDR3 is 14 residues long. V shed 1 base, J shed 4 bases, and the junction held 4 bases outside the gene matches. Germline assignment: CDR1 SGHTS and CDR2 YDEGEE. CDR3 sequence: CASSLQGQVYEQYF. The DNA of the CDR3 is TGTGCCAGCAGCTTGCAGGGACAGGTATACGAGCAGTACTTC.

The rearrangement uses TRBV7-9 and TRBJ1-1, with D perhaps TRBD1 (5 bases). The CDR3 has 16 amino acids. V lost 1 base, J lost 6 bases, and 18 bases lay in between. CDR1 and CDR2 from the germline V gene are SEHNR and FQNEAQ (reference sequence). CDR3 coding DNA: TGTGCCAGCAGCTTAGTTTTGACAGAACTTTTTCCTGAAGCTTTCTTT. Amino acids: CASSLVLTELFPEAFF.

V is TRBV4-2 and J is TRBJ2-3; maybe TRBD1 (6 bases). This CDR3 has 15 residues. Between the trimmed V and J ends, which lost 4 bases and 3 bases, there was a span of 14 bases. The germline V gene encodes CDR1 LGHNA and CDR2 YNFKEQ. DNA for the CDR3: TGTGCCAGCAGCCCGGGACAAGCAATAACAGATACGCAGTATTTT. This translates into CASSPGQAITDTQYF.

The chain joins TRBV5-8 to TRBJ1-2, with D hard to call. Trimming cost V 4 bases and J 2 bases, with 3 bases left between them. The V gene's germline CDR1 is SGHTS and CDR2 YDEGEE. The CDR3 loop spans 11 amino acids. CDR3 coding DNA: TGTGCCAGCAGCCCCAACTATGGCTACACCTTC. It encodes CASSPNYGYTF.

This clone occurred a few times. V and J are TRBV29-1 and TRBJ2-5; the D gene is possibly TRBD2 (5 bases). This CDR3 has 16 amino acids. Germline-derived CDR1 and CDR2 are SQVTM and ANQGSEA. V lost 1 base and J lost 1, with 16 bases in between. CDR3 residues: CSVEGTGSGGQETQYF. CDR3 DNA sequence: TGCAGCGTTGAAGGTACCGGGTCTGGAGGCCAAGAGACCCAGTACTTC.